This record concerns one T cell receptor (beta chain) sequence. The repertoire was sequenced with immunoSEQ multiplex PCR; TCRdb's copy has only in-frame clones and lacks some. The sample holds approximately 46,000 clones, roughly 80% seen once. The sample belongs to a study of fetal regulatory T cell absence and autoimmunity. V lost 0 bases to trimming and J lost 3 bases, with 12 bases between them. The CDR3 is 15 residues long. CDR1 SQVTM and CDR2 ANQGSEA come from the germline V gene. The receptor was isolated from a newborn boy with IPEX syndrome. Sample: cord blood. The chain employs TRBV29-1 and TRBJ2-1, with D perhaps TRBD2 (6 bases). CDR3 coding DNA: TGCAGCGTTGAAGATCTTGGGGGACTCTACAATGAGCAGTTCTTC. This encodes CSVEDLGGLYNEQFF.